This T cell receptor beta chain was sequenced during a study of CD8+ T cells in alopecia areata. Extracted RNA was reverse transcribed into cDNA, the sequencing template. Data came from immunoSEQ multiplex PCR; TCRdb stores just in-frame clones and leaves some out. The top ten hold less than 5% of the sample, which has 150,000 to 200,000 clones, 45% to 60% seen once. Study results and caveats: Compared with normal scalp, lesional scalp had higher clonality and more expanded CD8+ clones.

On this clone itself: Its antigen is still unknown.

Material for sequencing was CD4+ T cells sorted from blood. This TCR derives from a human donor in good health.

For the CDR3, the DNA is TGTGCCAGCAGCTTAGTACCCCCGAAAAGCTACGAGCAGTACTTC. This translates into CASSLVPPKSYEQYF. V is TRBV7-2 and J is TRBJ2-7; D remains unclear. This CDR3 comprises 15 residues. CDR1 is SGHTA, CDR2 FQGNSA, per germline. V was shortened by 1 base and J by 3 bases, with 13 bases between the two germline ends.